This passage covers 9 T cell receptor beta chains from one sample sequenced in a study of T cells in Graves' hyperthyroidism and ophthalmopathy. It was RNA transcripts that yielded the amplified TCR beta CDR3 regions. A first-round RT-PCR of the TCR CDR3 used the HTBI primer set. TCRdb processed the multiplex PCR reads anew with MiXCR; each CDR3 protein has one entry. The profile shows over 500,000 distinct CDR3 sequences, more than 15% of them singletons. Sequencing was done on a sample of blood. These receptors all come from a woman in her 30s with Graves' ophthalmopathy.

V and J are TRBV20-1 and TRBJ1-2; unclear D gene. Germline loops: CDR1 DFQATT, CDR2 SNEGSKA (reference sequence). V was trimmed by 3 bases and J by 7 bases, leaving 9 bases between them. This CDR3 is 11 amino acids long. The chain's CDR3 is CSASSRFGYTF. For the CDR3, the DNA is TGCAGTGCTAGTTCCAGGTTTGGCTACACCTTC.

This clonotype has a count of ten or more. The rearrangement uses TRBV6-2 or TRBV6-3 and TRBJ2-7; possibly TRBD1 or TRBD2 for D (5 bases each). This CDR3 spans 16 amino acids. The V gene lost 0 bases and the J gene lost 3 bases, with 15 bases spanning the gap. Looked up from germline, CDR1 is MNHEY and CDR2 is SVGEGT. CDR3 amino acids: CASSYSGTTLGYEQYF. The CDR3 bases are TGTGCCAGCAGTTACTCCGGGACCACCCTAGGCTACGAGCAGTACTTC.

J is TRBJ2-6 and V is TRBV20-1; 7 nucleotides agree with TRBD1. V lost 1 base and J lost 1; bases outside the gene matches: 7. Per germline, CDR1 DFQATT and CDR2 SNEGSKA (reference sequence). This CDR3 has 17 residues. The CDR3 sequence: CSARGRGPGSGANVLTF. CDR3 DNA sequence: TGCAGTGCTAGAGGAAGGGGGCCCGGGTCTGGGGCCAACGTCCTGACTTTC.

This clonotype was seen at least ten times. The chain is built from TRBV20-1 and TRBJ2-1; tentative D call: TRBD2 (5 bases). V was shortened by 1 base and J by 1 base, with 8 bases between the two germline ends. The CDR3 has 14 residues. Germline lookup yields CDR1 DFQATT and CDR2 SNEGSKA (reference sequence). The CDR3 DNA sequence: TGCAGTGCTAGAGGGACTTCTTCCTACAATGAGCAGTTCTTC. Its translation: CSARGTSSYNEQFF.

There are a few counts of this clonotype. DNA for the CDR3: TGTGCCAGCAGCTCGGGGCAGGGAGGAGCTCAGCCCCAGCATTTT. Translation gives CASSSGQGGAQPQHF. The V and J genes are TRBV7-8 and TRBJ1-5; TRBD1 might be the D (5 bases). From germline, CDR1 is SGHVS and CDR2 FQNEAQ. This CDR3 region has 15 residues. Trimming removed 4 bases at V and 6 bases at J, with 16 bases between.

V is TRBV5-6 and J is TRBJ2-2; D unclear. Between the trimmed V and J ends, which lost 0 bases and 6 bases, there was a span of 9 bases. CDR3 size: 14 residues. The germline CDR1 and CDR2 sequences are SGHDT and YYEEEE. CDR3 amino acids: CASSLVAGAGELFF. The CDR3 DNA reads TGTGCCAGCAGCTTGGTGGCAGGCGCCGGGGAGCTGTTTTTT.

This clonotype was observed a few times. CDR3 in amino acids: CSAPTGQRNQPQHF. The CDR3 DNA reads TGCAGTGCTCCCACAGGGCAGAGAAATCAGCCCCAGCATTTT. The J gene is TRBJ1-5, the V gene TRBV20-1; TRBD1 is a possible D gene (6 bases). CDR1 DFQATT and CDR2 SNEGSKA come from the germline V gene (reference sequence). V gave up 5 bases and J gave up 4 bases, with 15 bases separating them. The CDR3 spans 14 residues.

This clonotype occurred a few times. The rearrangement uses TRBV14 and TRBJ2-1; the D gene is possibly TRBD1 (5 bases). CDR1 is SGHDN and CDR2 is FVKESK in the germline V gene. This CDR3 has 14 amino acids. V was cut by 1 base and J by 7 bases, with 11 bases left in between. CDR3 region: CASSQGGFWNEQFF. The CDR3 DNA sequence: TGTGCCAGCAGCCAAGGGGGCTTTTGGAATGAGCAGTTCTTC.

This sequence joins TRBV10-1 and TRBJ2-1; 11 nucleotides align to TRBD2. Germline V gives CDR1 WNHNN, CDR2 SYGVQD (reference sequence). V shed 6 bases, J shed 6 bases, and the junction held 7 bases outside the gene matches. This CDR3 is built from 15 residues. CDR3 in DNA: TGCGCCAGCAGACTCAGACTAGCGGGAATCAATGAGCAGTTCTTC. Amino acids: CASRLRLAGINEQFF.